This entry features one T cell receptor (beta chain) sequence. Only in-frame clones appear in the TCRdb table, and some are missing; sequencing was by immunoSEQ multiplex PCR. The data hold 95,000 to 100,000 clones, with 75% to 90% observed a single time. CDR1 SGHNT and CDR2 YENEEA come from the germline V gene. V gave up 5 bases and J gave up 5 bases; unmatched junction bases: 10. The CDR3 contains 17 residues. These data originate in a study of blood T cell repertoires in COVID-19. Study-level information: Samples came from the United States, Italy and Spain, spanning acute and convalescent COVID-19. Sources were T cells, B-cell-depleted T cells, or PBMCs; the material itself was cDNA or gDNA.

Sequencing was carried out using peripheral blood. V and J are TRBV11-3 and TRBJ2-1; 12 bases agree with TRBD2. The source of this sequence is a man older than 75 with acute or convalescent COVID-19. The CDR3 region is CASSPGTLAGGDNEQFF. The CDR3 DNA reads TGTGCCAGCAGCCCTGGTACTCTAGCGGGAGGGGACAATGAGCAGTTCTTC.